A single sample is the source of the 3 T cell receptor beta chains below, sequenced in a study of blood T cell repertoires in COVID-19 (dated by TCRdb to 2019 to 2021). The library relied on the immunoSEQ multiplex PCR assay. As stored in TCRdb, this immuneACCESS dataset retains in-frame rearrangements with V and J assigned. A fraction of the clones does not appear; measured against another copy, unresolved V genes explain less than half of the discrepancy, and the remainder lacks a known reason. The sample table records fewer than 55,000 clones; approximately 83% of these occur just once. Together, the top ten hold 6.9% of the sample. Material for sequencing was peripheral blood. The source is a man between 65 and 79 years old with active COVID-19.

The rearrangement links TRBV15 to TRBJ1-2, with a possible D match to TRBD1 (6 bases). Deletions cut 6 bases from V and 4 bases from J, with 12 bases between. This CDR3 region has 13 residues. Germline CDR1 is LNHNV and CDR2 is YYDKDF (reference sequence). CDR3 sequence reads: CATSSGASYGYTF. The CDR3 DNA follows: TGTGCCACCAGTTCAGGGGCCTCCTATGGCTACACCTTC.

About this clone itself: The same CDR3 arises from other DNA sequences in this sample as well. The V and J genes are TRBV7-2 and TRBJ1-5, with a possible D match to TRBD1 (6 bases). The V end was cut by 0 bases, the J end by 2 bases, with 8 bases between. The CDR3 contains 15 residues. Germline V gene lookup returns CDR1 SGHTA and CDR2 FQGNSA. Written as DNA, the CDR3 is TGTGCCAGCAGCTTAGCAGGGGGTGGCAATCAGCCCCAGCATTTT. Protein sequence: CASSLAGGGNQPQHF.

This chain connects TRBV5-1 to TRBJ2-2; D is unresolved. Trimming pared 7 bases from V and 5 bases from J, leaving 6 bases between. CDR1 is SGHRS and CDR2 is YFSETQ in the germline V gene. The CDR3 totals 11 residues. CDR3 coding DNA: TGCGCCAGCGGAGATACCGGGGAGCTGTTTTTT. Translated, it gives CASGDTGELFF.